This is a list of T cell receptor beta chains from one sample in a study of T cell changes during pregnancy in multiple sclerosis. The method was immunoSEQ multiplex PCR; TCRdb's version includes in-frame clones alone and lacks a portion of them. The data show roughly 120,000 clones, about 94% seen once. The specimen was peripheral blood, collected in the third trimester of pregnancy. The receptors here all came from a female donor with multiple sclerosis, enrolled in a pregnancy study. Each CDR3 is given with its conserved first and last residue. D genes are given only for firm matches. Some rows mark clone size as missing; the rest say once, few, many or name a class of expanded clone.

j_call v_call d_call clone_size cdr3_aa cdr3_nt
TRBJ1-4 TRBV30 TRBD1 NA CAWSVRALDRRNEKLFF TGTGCCTGGAGTGTACGAGCGTTGGACAGGCGGAATGAAAAACTGTTTTTT
TRBJ2-7 TRBV5-1 TRBD2 NA CASSLREGREQYF TGCGCCAGCAGCTTGAGGGAGGGGAGGGAGCAGTACTTC
TRBJ1-1 TRBV9 TRBD1 NA CASSVAGQGTEAFF TGTGCCAGCAGCGTAGCGGGACAGGGCACTGAAGCTTTCTTT
TRBJ2-5 TRBV11-2 NA NA CASSLEPRGSQYF TGTGCCAGCAGCTTAGAGCCCCGCGGTTCCCAGTACTTC
TRBJ2-7 TRBV4-2 NA NA CASSQEVHGAYEQYF TGTGCCAGCAGCCAAGAAGTGCACGGGGCCTACGAGCAGTACTTC
TRBJ2-4 TRBV6-1 TRBD1 NA CASSETGLAIQYF TGTGCCAGCAGTGAGACAGGGCTTGCCATTCAGTACTTC
TRBJ2-7 TRBV5-1 TRBD2 NA CASSLAPRGGSSYEQYF TGCGCCAGCAGCTTGGCCCCACGGGGCGGGAGCTCTTACGAGCAGTACTTC
TRBJ2-7 TRBV28 TRBD1 NA CASSQGDSRAEQYF TGTGCCAGCAGCCAGGGGGACAGTAGAGCCGAGCAGTACTTC
TRBJ1-2 TRBV5-1 TRBD1 once CASSLTSGQDYGYTF TGCGCCAGCAGCTTGACCTCGGGACAGGACTATGGCTACACCTTC
TRBJ1-1 TRBV28 NA NA CASSFQGRAEAFF TGTGCCAGCAGTTTCCAGGGGAGGGCTGAAGCTTTCTTT
TRBJ2-5 TRBV2 NA NA CASSLIMETQYF TGTGCCAGCAGTCTAATCATGGAGACCCAGTACTTC
TRBJ1-1 TRBV2 NA NA CASSPTGGWGTEAFF TGTGCCAGCAGTCCGACGGGGGGATGGGGCACTGAAGCTTTCTTT
TRBJ2-3 TRBV18 NA NA CASNPARDYTDTQYF TGTGCCAGCAACCCGGCCCGGGATTACACAGATACGCAGTATTTT
TRBJ1-6 TRBV28 NA NA CASIKQGLLDRNSPLHF TGTGCCAGCATAAAACAGGGATTACTTGATCGTAATTCACCCCTCCACTTT
TRBJ2-1 TRBV5-1 TRBD1 NA CASSPGQFNEQFF TGCGCCAGCAGCCCGGGACAGTTCAATGAGCAGTTCTTC
TRBJ2-3 TRBV7-9 NA once CASSLYAGALTDTQYF TGTGCCAGCAGCCTCTACGCGGGGGCACTCACAGATACGCAGTATTTT
TRBJ1-2 TRBV19 TRBD1 once CASSTGQGNYGYTF TGTGCCAGTAGTACTGGACAGGGGAACTATGGCTACACCTTC
TRBJ2-4 TRBV14 TRBD1 NA CASSWGQGASIQYF TGTGCCAGCAGCTGGGGACAGGGGGCGTCCATTCAGTACTTC
TRBJ2-5 TRBV5-1 NA once CASSLDGGWEETQYF TGCGCCAGCAGCTTGGATGGCGGTTGGGAAGAGACCCAGTACTTC
TRBJ2-3 TRBV19 TRBD2 NA CASSGAGTITDTQYF TGTGCCAGTAGCGGCGCCGGGACTATCACAGATACGCAGTATTTT
TRBJ2-2 TRBV5-4 NA NA CASSLGTIGGELFF TGTGCCAGCAGCTTGGGAACTATTGGAGGGGAGCTGTTTTTT
TRBJ1-2 TRBV9 TRBD1 NA CASSVTPQGADYGYTF TGTGCCAGCAGCGTAACCCCGCAGGGGGCAGACTATGGCTACACCTTC
TRBJ2-7 TRBV29-1 TRBD2 NA CSVEGTSGVIYEQYF TGCAGCGTTGAAGGGACTAGCGGGGTAATCTACGAGCAGTACTTC
TRBJ2-1 TRBV9 TRBD2 NA CASSVLVAGGNNEQFF TGTGCCAGCAGCGTACTTGTAGCGGGGGGGAACAATGAGCAGTTCTTC
TRBJ1-2 TRBV27 TRBD1 once CASSGQGKYYGYTF TGTGCCAGCAGCGGACAGGGGAAATACTATGGCTACACCTTC
TRBJ1-1 TRBV28 TRBD1 NA CASSPHRGRLGTEAFF TGTGCCAGCAGTCCCCACAGGGGGCGCTTGGGTACTGAAGCTTTCTTT
TRBJ2-3 TRBV5-5 NA NA CASSLDRVTQYF TGTGCCAGCAGCTTGGACAGGGTCACGCAGTATTTT
TRBJ2-1 TRBV7-3 TRBD2 NA CASASSGSGMSEQFF TGTGCCAGCGCCTCTAGCGGGAGCGGTATGAGTGAGCAGTTCTTC
TRBJ1-6 TRBV6-5 NA NA CASRAHRDDSPLHF TGTGCCAGCAGGGCTCACAGGGATGATTCACCCCTCCACTTT
TRBJ2-5 TRBV10-3 NA NA CAISPSSEETQYF TGTGCCATCAGTCCTTCTAGCGAAGAGACCCAGTACTTC
TRBJ1-1 TRBV19 NA NA CASGQRTEAFF TGTGCCAGCGGACAGCGCACTGAAGCTTTCTTT
TRBJ2-3 TRBV27 TRBD2 NA CASSRPPTSGSYTDTQYF TGTGCCAGCTCCCGGCCCCCCACTAGCGGGAGTTATACAGATACGCAGTATTTT
TRBJ1-3 TRBV28 TRBD1 NA CASSRYSGTGLSGNTIYF TGTGCCAGCAGTAGATACTCCGGGACAGGGTTGTCGGGCAACACCATATATTTT
TRBJ1-6 TRBV5-1 TRBD1 NA CASSLAQGANSPLHF TGCGCCAGCAGCTTGGCCCAGGGGGCTAATTCACCCCTCCACTTT
TRBJ1-5 TRBV30 NA once CAWRTADNQPQHF TGTGCCTGGAGGACAGCAGACAATCAGCCCCAGCATTTT
TRBJ2-1 TRBV5-6 NA NA CASSLSAAVIHNEQFF TGTGCCAGCAGCTTGTCAGCGGCAGTAATACACAATGAGCAGTTCTTC
TRBJ2-3 TRBV5-4 NA NA CASSLPGRRTDTQYF TGTGCCAGCAGCTTACCGGGTAGGCGCACAGATACGCAGTATTTT
TRBJ2-7 TRBV11-1 NA NA CASSLSRNSYEQYF TGTGCCAGCAGCTTGTCCAGAAACTCCTACGAGCAGTACTTC